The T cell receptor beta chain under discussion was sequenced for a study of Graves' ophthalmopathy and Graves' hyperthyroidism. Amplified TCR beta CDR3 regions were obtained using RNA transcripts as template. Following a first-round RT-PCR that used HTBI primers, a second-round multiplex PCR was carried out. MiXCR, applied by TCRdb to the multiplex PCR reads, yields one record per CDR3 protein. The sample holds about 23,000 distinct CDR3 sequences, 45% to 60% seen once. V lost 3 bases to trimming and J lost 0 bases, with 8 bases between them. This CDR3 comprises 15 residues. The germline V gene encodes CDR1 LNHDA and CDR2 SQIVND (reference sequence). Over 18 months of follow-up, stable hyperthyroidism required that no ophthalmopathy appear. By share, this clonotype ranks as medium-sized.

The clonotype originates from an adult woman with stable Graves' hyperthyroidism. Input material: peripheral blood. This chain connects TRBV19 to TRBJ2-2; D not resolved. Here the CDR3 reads CASSISQANTGELFF. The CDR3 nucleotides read TGTGCCAGTAGTATTTCGCAAGCGAACACCGGGGAGCTGTTTTTT.